This T cell receptor (beta chain) was sequenced in a study of blood T cell repertoires in COVID-19. TCRdb keeps only in-frame clones here, not all; method: immunoSEQ multiplex PCR. The sample records 250,000 to 350,000 clones, 85% to 90% being singletons. CDR1 and CDR2 from the germline V gene are MDHEN and SYDVKM. The CDR3 length is 15 residues. Between the trimmed V and J ends, which lost 5 bases and 0 bases, there was a span of 12 bases. Sequences were obtained from PBMCs or T cells enriched from blood (not recorded which). V gene TRBV28 combines with J gene TRBJ2-3, with unresolved D. The receptor's source is a woman under 30 with acute COVID-19. The CDR3 loop reads CASSLLRKSTDTQYF. For the CDR3, the DNA is TGTGCCAGCAGTCTCCTCAGGAAGAGCACAGATACGCAGTATTTT. Full variable domain (missing parts from reference TRBV28 and TRBJ2-3): DVKVTQSSRYLVKRTGEKVFLECVQDMDHENMFWYRQDPGLGLRLIYFSYDVKMKEKGDIPEGYSVSREKKERFSLILESASTNQTSMYLCASSLLRKSTDTQYFGPGTRLTVL.